This record concerns one T cell receptor (beta chain) sequence. The target antigen is unknown. The data stem from a study of OX40 agonist ivuxolimab in advanced cancers. Study results and limitations: Some patients who did not respond also had low normalized T-cell clonal expansion. Partial responders at 0.1-3.0 mg/kg had among the lowest clonal expansion.

Systemic immunosuppression or a history of autoimmune disease excluded patients. Peripheral blood came from all dose cohorts at three timepoints. The CDR3 runs to 13 residues. Trimming left V 7 bases short and J 7 bases short, with 13 bases between. Germline CDR1 MNHEY, CDR2 SVGAGI. The method was immunoSEQ multiplex PCR; TCRdb's version includes in-frame clones alone and lacks a portion of them. This table has tens of thousands of clones, approximately 89% appearing once. The V and J genes are TRBV6-5 and TRBJ1-4; perhaps TRBD1 as D (6 bases). Sequenced here: CD4+ or CD8+ T cells sorted from blood, sampled in a trial of the OX40 agonist ivuxolimab. The sequence came from an adult with an advanced solid tumor such as melanoma, head and neck, liver or kidney cancer. The CDR3 protein is CASMMTGGEKLFF. The CDR3 bases are TGTGCCAGCATGATGACAGGAGGTGAAAAACTGTTTTTT.